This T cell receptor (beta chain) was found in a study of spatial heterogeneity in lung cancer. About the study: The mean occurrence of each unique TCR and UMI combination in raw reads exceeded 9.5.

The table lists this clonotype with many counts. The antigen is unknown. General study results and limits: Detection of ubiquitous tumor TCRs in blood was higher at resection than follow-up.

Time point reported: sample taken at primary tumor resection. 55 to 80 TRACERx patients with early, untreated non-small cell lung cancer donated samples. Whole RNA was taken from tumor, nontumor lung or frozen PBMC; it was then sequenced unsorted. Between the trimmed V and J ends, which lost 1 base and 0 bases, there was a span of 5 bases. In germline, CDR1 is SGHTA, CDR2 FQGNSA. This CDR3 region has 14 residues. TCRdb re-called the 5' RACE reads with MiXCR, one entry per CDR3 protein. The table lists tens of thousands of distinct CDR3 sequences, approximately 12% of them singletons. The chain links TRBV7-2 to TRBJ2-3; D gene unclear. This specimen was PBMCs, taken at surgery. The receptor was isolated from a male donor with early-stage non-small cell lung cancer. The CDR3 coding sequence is TGTGCCAGCAGCTTAGACAGTAGCACAGATACGCAGTATTTT. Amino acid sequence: CASSLDSSTDTQYF.